The present TCR beta chain was sequenced within a study of radiotherapy plus CTLA-4 blockade in lung cancer. As for the study in general: Overall, around 20% of patients showed an objective response, while over 25% attained disease control.

General study points: Tumor-derived TCR clones expanded in blood after radiotherapy plus ipilimumab.

A word on this clone: The antigen is undetermined.

TCRdb's table, derived via immunoSEQ multiplex PCR, lists solely in-frame clones and lacks some. The table shows some 73,000 clones, with roughly four fifths occurring only once. The TCR comes from a human donor with non-small cell lung cancer whose response to radiotherapy plus ipilimumab could not be evaluated. This specimen consisted of peripheral blood, obtained from a patient treated with radiotherapy plus ipilimumab.

The CDR3 nucleotides read TGCGCCAGCAGTGTGCGGACAGCGTACAATGAGCAGTTCTTC. Protein product: CASSVRTAYNEQFF. The rearrangement uses TRBV10-1 and TRBJ2-1; D is perhaps TRBD1 (6 bases). The V end lost 4 bases, the J end lost 4 bases, and 11 bases lay between the germline ends. CDR3 size: 14 residues. CDR1 is WNHNN and CDR2 is SYGVQD in the germline V gene (reference sequence).